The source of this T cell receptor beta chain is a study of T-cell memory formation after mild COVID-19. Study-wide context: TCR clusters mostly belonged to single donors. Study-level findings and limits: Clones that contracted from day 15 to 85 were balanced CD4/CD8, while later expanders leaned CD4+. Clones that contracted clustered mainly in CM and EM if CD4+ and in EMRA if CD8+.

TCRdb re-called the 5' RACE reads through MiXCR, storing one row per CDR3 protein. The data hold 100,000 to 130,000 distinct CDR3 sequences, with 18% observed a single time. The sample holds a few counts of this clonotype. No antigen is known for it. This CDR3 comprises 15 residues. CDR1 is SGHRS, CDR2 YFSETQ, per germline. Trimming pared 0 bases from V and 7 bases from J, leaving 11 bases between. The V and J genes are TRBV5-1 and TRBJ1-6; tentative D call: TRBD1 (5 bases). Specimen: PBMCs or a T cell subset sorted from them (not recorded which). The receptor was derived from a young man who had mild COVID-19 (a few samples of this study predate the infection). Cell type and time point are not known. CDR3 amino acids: CASSLASGRNSPLHF. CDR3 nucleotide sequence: TGCGCCAGCAGCTTGGCGTCAGGGCGGAATTCACCCCTCCACTTT.